These T cell receptor beta chains were read from a single sample in a study of T cells expressing NK-cell markers. TCRdb re-called the 5' RACE reads and gives one entry per CDR3 protein, without DNA. Seen in this sample are about 110,000 distinct CDR3 sequences; the ten most common clones hold under 20%. Sequences were obtained from blood T cells: a sorted CD56 or NKG2C T cell subset, CD4+ or CD8+ T cells, or bulk PBMC T cells (not recorded which). The receptor source for this set is a woman aged 18-70 years in good health. Both conserved end residues are part of each CDR3.

V	J	CDR3
TRBV20-1	TRBJ1-1	CSARLGGGGTEAFF
TRBV7-2	TRBJ2-3	CASSLWRTDTQYF
TRBV3-1	TRBJ2-2	CASSQEKSRGSNTGELFF
TRBV7-9	TRBJ2-7	CASSLMTESYEQYF
TRBV28	TRBJ2-7	CASSPTSGGAYEQYF
TRBV29-1	TRBJ2-6	CSVESPQRANVLTF
TRBV20-1	TRBJ2-1	CSARDWASGNNEQFF
TRBV7-2	TRBJ2-7	CASSFRDRPYEQYF
TRBV6-1	TRBJ1-2	CASRGDSFYGYTF
TRBV4-2	TRBJ2-5	CASSQVPGQGAETQYF